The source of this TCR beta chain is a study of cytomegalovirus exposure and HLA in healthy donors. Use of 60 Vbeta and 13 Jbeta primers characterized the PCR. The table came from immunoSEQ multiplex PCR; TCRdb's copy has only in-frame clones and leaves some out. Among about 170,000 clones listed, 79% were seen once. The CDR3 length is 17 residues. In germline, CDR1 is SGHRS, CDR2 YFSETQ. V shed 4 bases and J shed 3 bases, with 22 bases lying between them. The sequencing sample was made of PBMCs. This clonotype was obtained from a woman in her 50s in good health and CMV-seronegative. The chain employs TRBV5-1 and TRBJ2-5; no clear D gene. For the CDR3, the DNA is TGCGCCAGCAGCCCCGGCGGTGTTGTAGCTATTAAAGAGACCCAGTACTTC. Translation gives CASSPGGVVAIKETQYF. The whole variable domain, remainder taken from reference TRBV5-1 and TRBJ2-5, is KAGVTQTPRYLIKTRGQQVTLSCSPISGHRSVSWYQQTPGQGLQFLFEYFSETQRNKGNFPGRFSGRQFSNSRSEMNVSTLELGDSALYLCASSPGGVVAIKETQYFGPGTRLLVL.